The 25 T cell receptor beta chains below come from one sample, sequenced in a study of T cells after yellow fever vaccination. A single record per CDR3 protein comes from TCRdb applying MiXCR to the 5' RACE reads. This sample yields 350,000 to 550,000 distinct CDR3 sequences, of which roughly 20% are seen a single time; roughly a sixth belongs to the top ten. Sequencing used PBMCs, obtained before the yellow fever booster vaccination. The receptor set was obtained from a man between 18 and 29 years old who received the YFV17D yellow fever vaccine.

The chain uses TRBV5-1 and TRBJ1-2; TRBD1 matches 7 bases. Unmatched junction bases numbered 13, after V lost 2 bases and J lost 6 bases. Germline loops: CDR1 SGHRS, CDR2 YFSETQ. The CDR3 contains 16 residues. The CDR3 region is CASSFGTATRRDGYTF. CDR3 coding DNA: TGCGCCAGCAGCTTCGGGACAGCAACCCGTCGGGATGGCTACACCTTC. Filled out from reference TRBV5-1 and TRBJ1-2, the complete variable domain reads KAGVTQTPRYLIKTRGQQVTLSCSPISGHRSVSWYQQTPGQGLQFLFEYFSETQRNKGNFPGRFSGRQFSNSRSEMNVSTLELGDSALYLCASSFGTATRRDGYTFGSGTRLTVV.

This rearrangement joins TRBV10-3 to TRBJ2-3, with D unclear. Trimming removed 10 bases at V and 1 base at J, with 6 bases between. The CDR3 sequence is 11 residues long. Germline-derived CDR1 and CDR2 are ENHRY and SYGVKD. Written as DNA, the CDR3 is TGTGCCACCTATGGCACAGATACGCAGTATTTT. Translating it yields CATYGTDTQYF.

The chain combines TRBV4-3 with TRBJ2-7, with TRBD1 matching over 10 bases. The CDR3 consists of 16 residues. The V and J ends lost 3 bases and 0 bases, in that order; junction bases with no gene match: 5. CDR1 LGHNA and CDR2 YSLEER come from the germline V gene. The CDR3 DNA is TGCGCCAGCAGCCAGGGTGGGGACAGGGGCTCCTACGAGCAGTACGTC. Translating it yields CASSQGGDRGSYEQYV.

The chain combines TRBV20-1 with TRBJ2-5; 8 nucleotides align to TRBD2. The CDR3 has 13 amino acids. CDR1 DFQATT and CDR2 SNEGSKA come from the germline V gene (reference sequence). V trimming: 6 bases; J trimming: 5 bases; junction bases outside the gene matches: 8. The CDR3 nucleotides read TGCAGTGCCCCTTGGACTAGCCCCGAGACCCAGTACTTC. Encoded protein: CSAPWTSPETQYF.

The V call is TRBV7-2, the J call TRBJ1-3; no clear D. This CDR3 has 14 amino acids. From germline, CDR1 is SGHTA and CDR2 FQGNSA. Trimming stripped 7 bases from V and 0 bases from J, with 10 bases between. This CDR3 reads CASTPQSSGNTIYF. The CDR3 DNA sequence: TGTGCCAGCACCCCCCAGAGCTCTGGAAACACCATATATTTT.

The CDR3 protein is CASRGQGAFHEQYF. The CDR3 DNA follows: TGTGCCAGCAGGGGACAGGGGGCATTCCACGAGCAGTACTTC. The chain links TRBV11-1 to TRBJ2-7; 12 nucleotides match TRBD1. Germline V gene lookup returns CDR1 SGHAT and CDR2 FQDESV (reference sequence). CDR3 size: 14 residues. V was clipped by 6 bases and J by 5 bases; unmatched bases: 5.

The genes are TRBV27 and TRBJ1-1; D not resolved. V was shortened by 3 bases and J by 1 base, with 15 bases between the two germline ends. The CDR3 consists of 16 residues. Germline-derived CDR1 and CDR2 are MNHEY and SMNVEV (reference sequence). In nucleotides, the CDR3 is TGTGCCAGCAGTTTTCAACCCATGAGACGGAACACTGAAGCTTTCTTT. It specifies CASSFQPMRRNTEAFF.

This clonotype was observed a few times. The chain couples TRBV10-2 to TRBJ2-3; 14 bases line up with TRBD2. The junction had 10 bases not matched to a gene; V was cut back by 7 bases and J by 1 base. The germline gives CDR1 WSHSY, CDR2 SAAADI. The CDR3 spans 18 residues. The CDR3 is CASTGLAGGPGGTDTQYF. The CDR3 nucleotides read TGCGCCAGCACCGGACTAGCGGGGGGTCCAGGGGGCACAGATACGCAGTATTTT.

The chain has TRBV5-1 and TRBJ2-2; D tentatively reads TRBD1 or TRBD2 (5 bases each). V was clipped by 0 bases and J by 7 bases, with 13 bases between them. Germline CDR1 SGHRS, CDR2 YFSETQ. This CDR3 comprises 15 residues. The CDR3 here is CASSLAGGTRGELFF. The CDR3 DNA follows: TGCGCCAGCAGCTTGGCCGGTGGGACGCGCGGGGAGCTGTTTTTT.

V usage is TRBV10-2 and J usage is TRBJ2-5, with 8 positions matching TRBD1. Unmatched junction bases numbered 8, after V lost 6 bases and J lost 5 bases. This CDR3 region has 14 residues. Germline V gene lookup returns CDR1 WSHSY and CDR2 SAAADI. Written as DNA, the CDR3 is TGCGCCAGCAGAAAGACAGGGGTCGGGGAGACCCAGTACTTC. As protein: CASRKTGVGETQYF.

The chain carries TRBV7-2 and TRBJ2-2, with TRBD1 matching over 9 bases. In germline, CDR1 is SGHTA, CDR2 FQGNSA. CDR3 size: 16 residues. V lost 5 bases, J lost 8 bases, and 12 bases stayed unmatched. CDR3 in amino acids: CASSPRDRAPSGELFF. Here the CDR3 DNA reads TGTGCCAGCAGCCCCCGGGACAGGGCTCCCTCTGGGGAGCTGTTTTTT.

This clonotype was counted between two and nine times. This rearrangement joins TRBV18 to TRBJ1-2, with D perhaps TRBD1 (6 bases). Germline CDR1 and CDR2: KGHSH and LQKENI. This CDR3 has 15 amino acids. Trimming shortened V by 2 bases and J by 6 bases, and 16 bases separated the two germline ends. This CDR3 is CASSPSGSGVDGYTF. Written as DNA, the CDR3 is TGTGCCAGCTCACCATCTGGGTCAGGGGTTGATGGCTACACCTTC.

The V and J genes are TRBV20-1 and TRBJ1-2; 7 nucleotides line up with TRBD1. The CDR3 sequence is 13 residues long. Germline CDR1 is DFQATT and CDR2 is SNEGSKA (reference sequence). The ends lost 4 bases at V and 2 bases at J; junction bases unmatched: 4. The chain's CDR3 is CSAIGQENYGYTF. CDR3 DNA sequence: TGCAGTGCTATCGGACAGGAGAACTATGGCTACACCTTC.

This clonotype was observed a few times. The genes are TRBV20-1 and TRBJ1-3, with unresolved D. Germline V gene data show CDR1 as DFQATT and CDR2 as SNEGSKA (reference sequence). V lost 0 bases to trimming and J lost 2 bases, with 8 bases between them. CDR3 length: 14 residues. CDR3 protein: CSARDRVTGNTIYF. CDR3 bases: TGCAGTGCTAGAGACAGAGTAACTGGAAACACCATATATTTT.

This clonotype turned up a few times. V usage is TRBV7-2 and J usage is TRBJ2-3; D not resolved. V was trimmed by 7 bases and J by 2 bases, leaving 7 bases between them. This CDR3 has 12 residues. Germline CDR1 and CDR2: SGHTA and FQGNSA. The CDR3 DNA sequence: TGTGCCAGCAACCAACTCACAGATACGCAGTATTTT. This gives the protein CASNQLTDTQYF. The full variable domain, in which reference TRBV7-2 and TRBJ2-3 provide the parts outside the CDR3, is GAGVSQSPSNKVTEKGKDVELRCDPISGHTALYWYRQSLGQGLEFLIYFQGNSAPDKSGLPSDRFSAERTGGSVSTLTIQRTQQEDSAVYLCASNQLTDTQYFGPGTRLTVL.

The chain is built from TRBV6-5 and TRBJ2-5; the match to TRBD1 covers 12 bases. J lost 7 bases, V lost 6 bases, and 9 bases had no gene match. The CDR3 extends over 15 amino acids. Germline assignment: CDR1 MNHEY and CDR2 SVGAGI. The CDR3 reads CASRAQGQGAGTQYF. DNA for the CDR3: TGTGCCAGCAGGGCCCAGGGACAGGGGGCCGGGACCCAGTACTTC.

CDR3 DNA: TGTGCCAGCAGGCTCTACAATGAGCAGTTCTTC. This translates into CASRLYNEQFF. The gene calls are TRBV27 and TRBJ2-1; no clear D gene. The CDR3 is made up of 11 amino acids. Between the trimmed V and J ends, which lost 6 bases and 3 bases, there was a span of 3 bases. The germline gives CDR1 MNHEY, CDR2 SMNVEV (reference sequence).

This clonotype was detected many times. The CDR3 is CASSLGAGSYEQYV. In nucleotides, the CDR3 is TGTGCCAGCAGCTTAGGGGCAGGGTCCTACGAGCAGTACGTC. The chain uses TRBV11-2 and TRBJ2-7, with D possibly TRBD1 on 5 matching bases. This CDR3 spans 14 amino acids. The V end was cut by 1 base, the J end by 1 base, with 8 bases between. Germline CDR1 SGHAT, CDR2 FQNNGV.

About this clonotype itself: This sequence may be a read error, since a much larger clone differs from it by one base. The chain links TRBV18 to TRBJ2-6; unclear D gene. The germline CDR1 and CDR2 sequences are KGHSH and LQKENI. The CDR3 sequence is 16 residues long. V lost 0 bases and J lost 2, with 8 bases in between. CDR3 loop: CASSPPRSPGANVLTF. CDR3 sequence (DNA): TGTGCCAGCTCACCACCGAGGAGCCCTGGGGCCAACGTCCTGACTTTC.

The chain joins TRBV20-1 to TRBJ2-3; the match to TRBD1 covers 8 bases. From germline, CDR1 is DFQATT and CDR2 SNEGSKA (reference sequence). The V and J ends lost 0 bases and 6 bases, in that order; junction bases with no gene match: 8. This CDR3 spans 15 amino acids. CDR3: CSARDSGTGGDTQYF. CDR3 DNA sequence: TGCAGTGCTAGAGACTCCGGGACAGGTGGTGATACGCAGTATTTT.

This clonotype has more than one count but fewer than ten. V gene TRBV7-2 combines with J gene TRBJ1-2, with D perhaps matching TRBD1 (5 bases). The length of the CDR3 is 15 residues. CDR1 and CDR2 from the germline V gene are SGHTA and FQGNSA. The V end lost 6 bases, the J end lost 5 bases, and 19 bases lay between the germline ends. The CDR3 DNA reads TGTGCCAGCAGAACCTGGCAGGCCTGGGGGTATGGCTACACCTTC. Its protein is CASRTWQAWGYGYTF.

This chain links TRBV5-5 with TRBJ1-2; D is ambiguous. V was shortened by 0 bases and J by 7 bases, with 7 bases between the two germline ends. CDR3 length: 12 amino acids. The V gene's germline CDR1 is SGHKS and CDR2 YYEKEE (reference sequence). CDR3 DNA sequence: TGTGCCAGCAGCTTGGGAGCTGGTGGCTACACCTTC. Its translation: CASSLGAGGYTF.

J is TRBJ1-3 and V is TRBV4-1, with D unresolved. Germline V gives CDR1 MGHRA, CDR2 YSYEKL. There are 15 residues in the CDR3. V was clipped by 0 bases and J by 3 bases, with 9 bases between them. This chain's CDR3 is CASSQDFGDGNTIYF. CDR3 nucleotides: TGCGCCAGCAGCCAAGATTTCGGGGATGGAAACACCATATATTTT.

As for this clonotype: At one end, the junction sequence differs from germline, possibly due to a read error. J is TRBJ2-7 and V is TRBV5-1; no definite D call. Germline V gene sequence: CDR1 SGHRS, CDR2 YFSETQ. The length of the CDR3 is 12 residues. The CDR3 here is CASGLTRYEQYF. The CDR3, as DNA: TGCGCCAGCGGCTTGACCCGGTACGAGCAGTACTTC.

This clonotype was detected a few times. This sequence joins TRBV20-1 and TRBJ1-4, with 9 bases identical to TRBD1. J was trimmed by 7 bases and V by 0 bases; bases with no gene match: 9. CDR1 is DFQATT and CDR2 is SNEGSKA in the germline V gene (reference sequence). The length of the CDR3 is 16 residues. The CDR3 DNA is TGCAGTGCTAGAGATATAAAGGGACAGGGTGTTGAAAAACTGTTTTTT. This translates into CSARDIKGQGVEKLFF.